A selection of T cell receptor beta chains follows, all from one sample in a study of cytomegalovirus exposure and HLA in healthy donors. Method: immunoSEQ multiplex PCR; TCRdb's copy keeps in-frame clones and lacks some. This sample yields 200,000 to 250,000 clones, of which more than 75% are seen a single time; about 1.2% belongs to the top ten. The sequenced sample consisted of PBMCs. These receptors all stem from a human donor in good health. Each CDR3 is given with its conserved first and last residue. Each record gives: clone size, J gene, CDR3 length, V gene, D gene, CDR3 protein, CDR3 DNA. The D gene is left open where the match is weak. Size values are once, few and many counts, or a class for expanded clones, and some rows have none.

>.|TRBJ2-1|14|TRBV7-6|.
CASSLDSSYNEQFF
TGTGCCAGCAGCTTAGACAGCTCCTACAATGAGCAGTTCTTC
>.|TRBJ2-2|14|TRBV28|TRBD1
CASSLDRENGELFF
TGTGCCAGCAGTCTGGACAGGGAGAACGGGGAGCTGTTTTTT
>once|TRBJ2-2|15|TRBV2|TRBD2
CASMSGNANTGELFF
TGTGCCAGCATGAGCGGGAACGCGAACACCGGGGAGCTGTTTTTT
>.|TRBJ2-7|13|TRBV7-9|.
CASVRGPPYEQYF
TGTGCCAGCGTAAGAGGGCCCCCCTACGAGCAGTACTTC
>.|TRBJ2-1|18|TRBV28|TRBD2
CASSLPGLAGERYNEQFF
TGTGCCAGCAGTTTACCGGGACTAGCGGGAGAACGATACAATGAGCAGTTCTTC
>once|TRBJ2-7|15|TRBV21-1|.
CASSPRREHPNEQYF
TGTGCCAGCAGTCCGAGGCGGGAGCACCCCAACGAGCAGTACTTC
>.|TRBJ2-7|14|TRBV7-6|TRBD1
CASSLGDSSYEQYF
TGTGCCAGCAGCTTAGGGGACAGCTCCTACGAGCAGTACTTC
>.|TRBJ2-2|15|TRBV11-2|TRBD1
CASSLGLGQPGELFF
TGTGCCAGCAGCTTAGGCTTGGGACAGCCCGGGGAGCTGTTTTTT
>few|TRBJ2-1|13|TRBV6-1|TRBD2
CASVIAGGGEQFF
TGTGCCAGCGTAATAGCGGGAGGGGGGGAGCAGTTCTTC
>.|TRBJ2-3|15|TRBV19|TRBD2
CASRWTSGSGDTQYF
TGTGCCAGTAGGTGGACTAGCGGGAGTGGGGATACGCAGTATTTT
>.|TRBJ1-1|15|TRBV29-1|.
CSAIFRPRADREAFF
TGCAGCGCAATCTTCCGGCCACGAGCCGACAGGGAAGCTTTCTTT
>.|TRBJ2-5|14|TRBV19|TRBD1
CASRQTGGKETQYF
TGTGCCAGTAGGCAAACAGGGGGCAAAGAGACCCAGTACTTC
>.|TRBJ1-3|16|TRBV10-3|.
CAISESVHLSGNTIYF
TGTGCCATCAGTGAGTCTGTCCACCTATCTGGAAACACCATATATTTT
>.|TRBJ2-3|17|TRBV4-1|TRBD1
CATAPLFGTGGTDTQYF
TGCGCCACCGCACCCTTGTTTGGGACAGGGGGCACAGATACGCAGTATTTT
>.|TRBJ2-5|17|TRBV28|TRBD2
CASSPSRTSGGQETQYF
TGTGCCAGCAGTCCCTCCCGGACTAGCGGGGGCCAAGAGACCCAGTACTTC
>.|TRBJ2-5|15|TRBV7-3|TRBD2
CASSLTGRGGETQYF
TGTGCCAGCAGCTTAACCGGGAGGGGAGGGGAGACCCAGTACTTC
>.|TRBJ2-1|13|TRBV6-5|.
CATRELPRNEQFF
TGTGCCACACGGGAACTACCTCGCAATGAGCAGTTCTTC
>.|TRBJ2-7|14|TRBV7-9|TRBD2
CSSSLGGISYEQYF
TGTTCCAGCAGCTTGGGAGGGATCTCCTACGAGCAGTACTTC